This entry lists 28 T cell receptor beta chains sequenced from one sample in a study of blood T cell repertoires in COVID-19. Assay used: immunoSEQ multiplex PCR; TCRdb lists only in-frame clones, some missing. The sample records around 130,000 clones, approximately 88% being singletons. Sequenced sample: peripheral blood. The receptors originated from a man between 65 and 80 years old with active COVID-19.

V gene TRBV4-1 combines with J gene TRBJ2-3; D is perhaps TRBD2 (5 bases). Trimming stripped 4 bases from V and 2 bases from J, with 13 bases between. The CDR3 has 15 amino acids. Germline V gene lookup returns CDR1 MGHRA and CDR2 YSYEKL. The CDR3 loop reads CASSPADLATDTQYF. CDR3 sequence (DNA): TGCGCCAGCAGCCCAGCGGATCTTGCCACAGATACGCAGTATTTT.

J is TRBJ2-3 and V is TRBV6-2 or TRBV6-3, with TRBD2 matching over 12 bases. Per germline, CDR1 MNHEY and CDR2 SVGEGT. V lost 6 bases, J lost 5 bases, and 6 bases stayed unmatched. There are 15 residues in the CDR3. The DNA of the CDR3 is TGTGCCAGCAGCCCGACTAGCGGGAGAGGAGATACGCAGTATTTT. This sequence encodes CASSPTSGRGDTQYF.

This clone occurred once. This chain connects TRBV10-3 to TRBJ1-3; possible D gene TRBD1, 5 bases. Germline CDR1 is ENHRY and CDR2 is SYGVKD. Trimming took 6 bases from V and 2 from J, leaving 5 bases between them. The CDR3 length is 12 residues. CDR3 nucleotide sequence: TGTGCCATCAGGACAGCTGGAAACACCATATATTTT. Translated, it gives CAIRTAGNTIYF.

The chain uses TRBV18 and TRBJ1-1; D ambiguous. The CDR3 has 14 amino acids. From germline, CDR1 is KGHSH and CDR2 LQKENI. V was cut by 3 bases and J by 1 base, with 9 bases left in between. CDR3 sequence: CASSPKRRNTEAFF. In nucleotides, the CDR3 is TGTGCCAGCTCACCGAAAAGGAGGAACACTGAAGCTTTCTTT.

The V call is TRBV18, the J call TRBJ2-5; D ambiguous. The germline gives CDR1 KGHSH, CDR2 LQKENI. CDR3 size: 14 residues. Trimming cost V 1 base and J 3 bases, with 9 bases left between them. In DNA, the CDR3 is TGTGCCAGCTCACCACAATCGTCCGAAGAGACCCAGTACTTC. This gives the protein CASSPQSSEETQYF.

V gene TRBV6-5 combines with J gene TRBJ2-3; 7 positions match TRBD1. CDR1 MNHEY and CDR2 SVGAGI come from the germline V gene. J was trimmed by 5 bases and V by 6 bases; bases with no gene match: 8. This CDR3 is 14 amino acids long. As DNA, the CDR3 is TGTGCCAGCAGCCTGACAGGGTACGGAGATACGCAGTATTTT. Translating it yields CASSLTGYGDTQYF.

The J gene is TRBJ1-4, the V gene TRBV7-9; D is uncertain. Per the germline V gene, CDR1 is SEHNR and CDR2 is FQNEAQ (reference sequence). The CDR3 has 15 amino acids. Deletions cut 1 base from V and 0 bases from J, with 6 bases between. The CDR3 reads CASSLGQTTNEKLFF. The CDR3 DNA is TGTGCCAGCAGCTTAGGGCAGACAACTAATGAAAAACTGTTTTTT.

The rearrangement uses TRBV6-2 or TRBV6-3 and TRBJ1-2, with a weak D call TRBD1 (6 bases). The CDR3 contains 17 residues. V lost 3 bases, J lost 1 base, and 18 bases lay in between. Germline loops: CDR1 MNHEY, CDR2 SVGEGT. This CDR3 is CASSYGSGQLLNYGYTF. The CDR3 region has the DNA TGTGCCAGCAGTTATGGTTCCGGACAGCTTCTTAACTATGGCTACACCTTC.

The chain couples TRBV9 to TRBJ2-1; 9 positions agree with TRBD2. Per germline, CDR1 SGDLS and CDR2 YYNGEE. The CDR3 has 15 amino acids. The trim removed 3 bases at V and 6 bases at J, leaving 7 bases unmatched. Here the CDR3 DNA reads TGTGCCAGCAGCGCCGGGACTAGCTCTAGCAATGAGCAGTTCTTC. Its translation: CASSAGTSSSNEQFF.

The CDR3 coding sequence is TGTGCCAGCAGCCAGACGACAAACACAGATACGCAGTATTTT. It specifies CASSQTTNTDTQYF. V and J are TRBV4-2 and TRBJ2-3; D remains ambiguous. This CDR3 region has 14 residues. The V end lost 3 bases, the J end lost 2 bases, and 9 bases lay between the germline ends. Germline V CDR1 and CDR2: LGHNA, YNFKEQ.

This clone has only a few counts. The rearrangement links TRBV6-5 to TRBJ2-7; D is undetermined. CDR1 and CDR2 from the germline V gene are MNHEY and SVGAGI. The CDR3 extends over 13 amino acids. Deletions cut 6 bases from V and 0 bases from J, with 9 bases between. For the CDR3, the DNA is TGTGCCAGCAGGGTCAAGAGCTCCTACGAGCAGTACTTC. Translated: CASRVKSSYEQYF.

A single count supports this clone. This chain links TRBV29-1 with TRBJ1-2; D remains ambiguous. There are 12 residues in the CDR3. The germline V gene has CDR1 SQVTM and CDR2 ANQGSEA. Between the trimmed V and J ends, which lost 7 bases and 2 bases, there was a span of 11 bases. This chain's CDR3 is CSAKTGNYGYTF. CDR3 DNA: TGCAGCGCCAAGACGGGAAACTATGGCTACACCTTC.

The chain employs TRBV11-1 and TRBJ1-1; 10 bases align to TRBD1. Germline V gene lookup returns CDR1 SGHAT and CDR2 FQDESV (reference sequence). This CDR3 is 14 amino acids long. V dropped 4 bases and J dropped 1; count of bases not matched to a gene: 0. CDR3 bases: TGTGCCAGCAGCTGGGACAGGGGGAACACTGAAGCTTTCTTT. Its translation is CASSWDRGNTEAFF.

This clone was seen only once. V usage is TRBV20-1 and J usage is TRBJ2-7; 8 nucleotides match TRBD2. The germline CDR1 and CDR2 sequences are DFQATT and SNEGSKA (reference sequence). The length of the CDR3 is 14 residues. V trimming: 3 bases; J trimming: 1 base; junction bases outside the gene matches: 5. This CDR3 reads CSASGAGGSYEQYF. The CDR3 nucleotides are TGCAGTGCTAGTGGGGCGGGAGGATCCTACGAGCAGTACTTC.

The chain joins TRBV27 to TRBJ1-2, with D uncertain. This CDR3 contains 16 residues. The ends were cut back, 2 bases at V and 2 bases at J, with 15 bases in the middle. The germline V gene encodes CDR1 MNHEY and CDR2 SMNVEV (reference sequence). The CDR3 nucleotides read TGTGCCAGCAGTTTAGATGTGCAGCGCACGAACTATGGCTACACCTTC. This gives the protein CASSLDVQRTNYGYTF.

The chain uses TRBV7-2 and TRBJ2-3, with a weak D call TRBD2 (7 bases). The CDR3 consists of 16 residues. V was shortened by 1 base and J by 5 bases, with 16 bases between the two germline ends. Looked up from germline, CDR1 is SGHTA and CDR2 is FQGNSA. The CDR3 is CASSLVGGGPLDTQYF. CDR3 coding DNA: TGTGCCAGCAGCTTAGTAGGGGGAGGGCCCTTAGATACGCAGTATTTT.

This sequence joins TRBV7-2 and TRBJ2-5; 11 nucleotides agree with TRBD2. Germline CDR1 reads SGHTA; CDR2 reads FQGNSA. J was trimmed by 7 bases and V by 4 bases; bases with no gene match: 8. The CDR3 covers 15 residues. Here the CDR3 reads CASSSELAGAGTQYF. CDR3 DNA: TGTGCCAGCAGCTCAGAACTAGCGGGAGCGGGGACCCAGTACTTC.

J is TRBJ1-1 and V is TRBV4-1, with TRBD1 matching 9 bases. The CDR3 sequence is 17 residues long. V lost 4 bases and J lost 0; bases outside the gene matches: 9. The germline V gene encodes CDR1 MGHRA and CDR2 YSYEKL. CDR3 loop: CASSPLKGQGMNTEAFF. The DNA of the CDR3 is TGCGCCAGCAGCCCGCTTAAAGGACAGGGGATGAACACTGAAGCTTTCTTT.

The V call is TRBV7-9, the J call TRBJ2-2; possibly TRBD2 for D (5 bases). The length of the CDR3 is 16 residues. The germline gives CDR1 SEHNR, CDR2 FQNEAQ (reference sequence). V gave up 1 base and J gave up 4 bases, with 13 bases separating them. CDR3 protein: CASSLVGSASTGELFF. CDR3 nucleotide sequence: TGTGCCAGCAGCTTAGTGGGTAGCGCGAGCACCGGGGAGCTGTTTTTT.

The rearrangement uses TRBV11-3 and TRBJ2-1; a weak D match, TRBD2 (5 bases). V was pared by 8 bases and J by 7 bases, with 9 bases between. CDR1 is SGHNT, CDR2 YENEEA, per germline. This CDR3 has 11 amino acids. The CDR3 coding sequence is TGTGCCAGCCGAGGGCGTAATGAGCAGTTCTTC. Translating it yields CASRGRNEQFF.

The chain joins TRBV5-1 to TRBJ2-1; D might be TRBD2 (5 bases). Trimming took off 0 bases at V and 6 bases at J, with 16 bases between the two ends. CDR3 length: 16 residues. CDR1 is SGHRS and CDR2 is YFSETQ in the germline V gene. CDR3 DNA: TGCGCCAGCAGCTTGGCCGGGCAGGTTCGGGGCAATGAGCAGTTCTTC. It encodes CASSLAGQVRGNEQFF.

V and J are TRBV7-9 and TRBJ1-4; 11 nucleotides match TRBD1. V lost 5 bases and J lost 0; bases outside the gene matches: 2. Germline-derived CDR1 and CDR2 are SEHNR and FQNEAQ (reference sequence). CDR3 size: 16 residues. The CDR3 loop is CASSTGQGATNEKLFF. CDR3 nucleotide sequence: TGTGCCAGCAGCACGGGACAGGGGGCAACTAATGAAAAACTGTTTTTT. Using reference TRBV7-9 and TRBJ1-4 for the parts outside the CDR3, the full variable domain is DTGVSQNPRHKITKRGQNVTFRCDPISEHNRLYWYRQTLGQGPEFLTYFQNEAQLEKSRLLSDRFSAERPKGSFSTLEIQRTEQGDSAMYLCASSTGQGATNEKLFFGSGTQLSVL.

CDR3: CASSSGDGRGTGELFF. DNA of the CDR3: TGTGCCAGCAGCTCGGGCGACGGGAGGGGAACCGGGGAGCTGTTTTTT. The chain has TRBV5-8 and TRBJ2-2, with 8 nucleotides matching TRBD2. The germline CDR1 and CDR2 sequences are SGHTS and YDEGEE. After removal of 3 bases from V and 5 bases from J, the junction contained 9 bases not matched to a gene. CDR3 length: 16 amino acids.

This clone was seen a few times. This chain joins TRBV19 and TRBJ1-1; maybe TRBD1 (5 bases). V shed 5 bases and J shed 4 bases, with 17 bases lying between them. The CDR3 is 15 residues long. Germline values: CDR1 LNHDA, CDR2 SQIVND (reference sequence). CDR3 DNA: TGTGCCAGTAGTCCCCCGGGGGAAGGGTTCACTGAAGCTTTCTTT. Amino acids: CASSPPGEGFTEAFF.

The chain joins TRBV15 to TRBJ1-3, with D possibly TRBD1 on 5 matching bases. The CDR3 has 14 residues. From germline, CDR1 is LNHNV and CDR2 YYDKDF (reference sequence). Deletions cut 3 bases from V and 2 bases from J, with 8 bases between. CDR3 region: CATSRGGTGNTIYF. CDR3 DNA: TGTGCCACCAGCAGGGGGGGGACTGGAAACACCATATATTTT.

The chain combines TRBV29-1 with TRBJ1-2; 9 nucleotides match TRBD1. J lost 5 bases, V lost 6 bases, and 4 bases had no gene match. The germline V gene has CDR1 SQVTM and CDR2 ANQGSEA. This CDR3 has 12 amino acids. The CDR3 DNA reads as TGCAGCGTGGGGGACAGGGAATATGGCTACACCTTC. Its protein is CSVGDREYGYTF.

This rearrangement joins TRBV5-6 to TRBJ1-2; D gene uncertain. Germline V gives CDR1 SGHDT, CDR2 YYEEEE. There are 13 residues in the CDR3. V was cut by 5 bases and J by 3 bases, with 11 bases left in between. This chain's CDR3 is CASRLREYYGYTF. CDR3 coding DNA: TGTGCCAGCAGACTCCGAGAGTACTATGGCTACACCTTC.

The chain employs TRBV5-1 and TRBJ1-4; D is undetermined. CDR1 is SGHRS and CDR2 is YFSETQ in the germline V gene. This CDR3 region has 15 residues. Trimming shortened V by 4 bases and J by 0 bases, and 10 bases separated the two germline ends. CDR3 in DNA: TGCGCCAGCAGCGTCGTATCCGCAACTAATGAAAAACTGTTTTTT. This encodes CASSVVSATNEKLFF.